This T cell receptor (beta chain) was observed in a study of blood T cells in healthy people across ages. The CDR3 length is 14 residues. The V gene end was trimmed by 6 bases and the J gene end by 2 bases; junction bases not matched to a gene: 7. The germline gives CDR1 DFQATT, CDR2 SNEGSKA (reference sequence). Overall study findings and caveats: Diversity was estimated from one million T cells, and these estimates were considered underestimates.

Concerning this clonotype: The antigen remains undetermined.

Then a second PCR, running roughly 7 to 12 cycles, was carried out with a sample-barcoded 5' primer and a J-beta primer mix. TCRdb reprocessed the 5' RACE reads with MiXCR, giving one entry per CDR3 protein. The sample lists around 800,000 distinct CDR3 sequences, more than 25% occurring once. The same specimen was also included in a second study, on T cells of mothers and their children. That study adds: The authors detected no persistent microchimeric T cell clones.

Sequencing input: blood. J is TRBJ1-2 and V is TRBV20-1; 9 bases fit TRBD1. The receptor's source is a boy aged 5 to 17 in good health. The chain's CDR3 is CSAPWTGVNYGYTF. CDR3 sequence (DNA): TGCAGTGCGCCATGGACAGGGGTGAACTATGGCTACACCTTC.